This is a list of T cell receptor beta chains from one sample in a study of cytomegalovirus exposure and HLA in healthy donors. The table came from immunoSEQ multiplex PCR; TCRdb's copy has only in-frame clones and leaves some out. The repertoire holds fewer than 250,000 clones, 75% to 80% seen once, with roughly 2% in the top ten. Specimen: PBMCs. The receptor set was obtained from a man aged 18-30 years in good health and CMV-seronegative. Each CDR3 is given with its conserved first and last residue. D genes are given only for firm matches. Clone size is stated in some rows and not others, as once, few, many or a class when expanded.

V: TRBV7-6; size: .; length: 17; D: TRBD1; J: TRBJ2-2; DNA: TGTGCCAGCTCGACCCCGAACAGGGGGCGCAACACCGGGGAGCTGTTTTTT; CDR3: CASSTPNRGRNTGELFF
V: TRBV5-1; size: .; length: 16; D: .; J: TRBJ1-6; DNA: TGCGCCAGCAGCTTGGCCCCGGGAGACCTAAATTCACCCCTCCACTTT; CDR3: CASSLAPGDLNSPLHF
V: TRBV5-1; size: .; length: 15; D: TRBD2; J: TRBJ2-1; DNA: TGCGCCAGCAGCTTGGTGACGGGAGGGACCAATGAGCAGTTCTTC; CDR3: CASSLVTGGTNEQFF
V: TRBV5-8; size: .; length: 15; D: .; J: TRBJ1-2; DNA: TGTGCCAGCAACGTCTGGACAGCCGGTAACTATGGCTACACCTTC; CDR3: CASNVWTAGNYGYTF
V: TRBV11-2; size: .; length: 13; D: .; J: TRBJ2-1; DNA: TGTGCCAGCAGCCCCCGACTAACCAATGAGCAGTTCTTC; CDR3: CASSPRLTNEQFF
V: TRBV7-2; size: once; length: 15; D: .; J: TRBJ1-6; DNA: TGTGCCAGCAGCCTAATGACGGGGGGCGATTCACCCCTCCACTTT; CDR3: CASSLMTGGDSPLHF
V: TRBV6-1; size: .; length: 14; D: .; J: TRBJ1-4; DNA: TGTGCCAGCAGTCCCACATCGGGGGATGAAAAACTGTTTTTT; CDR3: CASSPTSGDEKLFF
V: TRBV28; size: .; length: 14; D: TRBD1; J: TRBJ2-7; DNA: TGTGCCAGCAGTTACCAGGGACAGTTCTACGAGCAGTACTTC; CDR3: CASSYQGQFYEQYF
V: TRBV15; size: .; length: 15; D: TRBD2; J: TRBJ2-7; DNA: TGTGCCACCGAAAGCGGGATCCGAGGCTCCTACGAGCAGTACTTC; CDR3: CATESGIRGSYEQYF
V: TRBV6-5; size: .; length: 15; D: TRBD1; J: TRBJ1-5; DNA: TGTGCCAGCAGCCACGACAGGGCGGGGAATCAGCCCCAGCATTTT; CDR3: CASSHDRAGNQPQHF
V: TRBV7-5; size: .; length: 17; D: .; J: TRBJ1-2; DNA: .; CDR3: CARSPLVGQGAGYGYTF
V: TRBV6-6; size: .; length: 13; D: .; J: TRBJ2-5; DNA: TGTGCCAGCAGTCGGCGAGGTGATGAGACCCAGTACTTC; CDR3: CASSRRGDETQYF
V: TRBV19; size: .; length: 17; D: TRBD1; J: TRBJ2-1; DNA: TGTGCCAGTAGTATCCTCACAGGGGCAATCTCCTACAATGAGCAGTTCTTC; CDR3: CASSILTGAISYNEQFF
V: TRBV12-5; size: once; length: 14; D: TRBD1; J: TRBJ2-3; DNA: TGTGCTAGTGGTGCACAGGGGACCCGGGATACGCAGTATTTT; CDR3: CASGAQGTRDTQYF
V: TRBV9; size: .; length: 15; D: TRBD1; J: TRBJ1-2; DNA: TGTGCCAGCAGCGGGGGACAGGTGGTAGATTATGGCTACACCTTC; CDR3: CASSGGQVVDYGYTF
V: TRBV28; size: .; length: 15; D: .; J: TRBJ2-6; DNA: TGTGCCAGCAGGGAGGGGGGGAGTGGGGCCAACGTCCTGACTTTC; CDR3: CASREGGSGANVLTF
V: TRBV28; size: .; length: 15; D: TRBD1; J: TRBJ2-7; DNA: TGTGCCAGCAGCCAAGTAAAGGGACAGGGCTACGAGCAGTACTTC; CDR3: CASSQVKGQGYEQYF